This T cell receptor beta chain was sequenced during a study of blood T cell repertoires in COVID-19. Turning to the study itself: Sites in the United States, Italy and Spain provided acute and convalescent COVID-19 samples.

How the authors handled the data: It was from reference gene primer amplification that nucleated cell counts were estimated. Repertoires were generated with immunoSEQ multiplex PCR, while TCRdb's copy carries only in-frame clones and drops some. That table furnishes V, J and clone size, whereas the DNA furnished D and trimming. The sample yields around 59,000 clones, roughly four fifths seen once. This receptor was taken from a human donor in a cohort sampled during active COVID-19. Sample: peripheral blood.

The CDR3 coding sequence is TGTGCCAGCAGCTTAGCTCGGAATGAGCAGTTCTTC. It yields the protein CASSLARNEQFF. The genes are TRBV11-1 and TRBJ2-1; D is ambiguous. This CDR3 comprises 12 residues. V shed 0 bases and J shed 7 bases, with 4 bases lying between them. CDR1 is SGHAT, CDR2 FQDESV, per germline (reference sequence).